The 9 T cell receptor beta chains below come from one sample, sequenced in a study of PD-1 blockade in classical Hodgkin lymphoma. Time point described: cycle 4 day 1 (C4D1), after five to seven weeks of nivolumab. All patients relapsed after autologous stem cell transplantation, and brentuximab vedotin exposure varied. Here immunoSEQ multiplex PCR was the method, and the copy in TCRdb shows in-frame clones only, minus some. This sample carries some 48,000 clones, 80% of them seen once, and the ten largest clones take about a fifth. The input for sequencing was peripheral blood mononuclear cells (PBMCs), taken before the fourth cycle of nivolumab. These receptors all stem from a human donor with classical Hodgkin lymphoma.

Here the CDR3 DNA reads TGTGCCAGCAGTGACGGGGGAAGGTACGAGCAGTACTTC. Its protein product is CASSDGGRYEQYF. The chain links TRBV25-1 to TRBJ2-7, with D tentatively TRBD2 (6 bases). The ends were cut back, 3 bases at V and 4 bases at J, with 10 bases in the middle. The CDR3 contains 13 residues. Germline lookup yields CDR1 MGHDK and CDR2 SYGVNS.

The chain joins TRBV5-1 to TRBJ2-1, with 11 bases aligning to TRBD2. This CDR3 contains 14 residues. Trimming took 5 bases from V and 5 from J; bases not matched to a gene: 3. Germline-derived CDR1 and CDR2 are SGHRS and YFSETQ. The CDR3 coding sequence is TGCGCCAGCAGTCCTAGCGGGGGGCACAATGAGCAGTTCTTC. Its protein is CASSPSGGHNEQFF.

The chain is built from TRBV6-6 and TRBJ2-7; D is ambiguous. V was cut by 4 bases and J by 0 bases, with 10 bases left in between. This CDR3 is 14 amino acids long. In germline, CDR1 is MNHNY, CDR2 SVGAGI (reference sequence). The CDR3 reads CASSSYRVSYEQYF. The CDR3 region has the DNA TGTGCCAGCAGTTCTTACCGGGTCTCCTACGAGCAGTACTTC.

This clone was found once. The CDR3 DNA sequence: TGCGCCAGCAGCCGGGGGAACACCGGGGAGCTGTTTTTT. Residues: CASSRGNTGELFF. The V call is TRBV4-3, the J call TRBJ2-2; D gene unclear. The germline V and J ends were trimmed by 4 bases and 1 base, with 4 bases remaining between them. Germline V gene lookup returns CDR1 LGHNA and CDR2 YSLEER. The CDR3 has 13 residues.

Concerning this clone: Other DNA sequences in this sample translate to the same CDR3. The chain uses TRBV7-3 and TRBJ2-7; D is undetermined. V was shortened by 5 bases and J by 0 bases, with 11 bases between the two germline ends. The CDR3 spans 14 residues. CDR1 is SGHTA and CDR2 is FQGTGA in the germline V gene. CDR3 sequence (DNA): TGTGCCAGCAGCCCGGGCTCCAGCTCCTACGAGCAGTACTTC. It codes for CASSPGSSSYEQYF.

This chain connects TRBV5-1 to TRBJ2-5; D ambiguous. Germline assignment: CDR1 SGHRS and CDR2 YFSETQ. V dropped 3 bases and J dropped 4 bases, with 13 bases sitting between them. This CDR3 contains 14 residues. The CDR3 DNA sequence: TGCGCCAGCAGCTACACAAGGAGTGGAGAGACCCAGTACTTC. Its translation: CASSYTRSGETQYF.

The chain carries TRBV5-4 and TRBJ2-5; D unresolved. The CDR3 runs 14 residues. Germline-derived CDR1 and CDR2 are SGHNT and YYREEE (reference sequence). V dropped 3 bases and J dropped 4 bases, with 13 bases sitting between them. The CDR3 protein is CASSSPLGPETQYF. CDR3 in DNA: TGTGCCAGCAGCTCACCCCTTGGCCCAGAGACCCAGTACTTC.

The chain links TRBV5-1 to TRBJ2-2, with 8 bases identical to TRBD1. This CDR3 has 16 amino acids. In germline, CDR1 is SGHRS, CDR2 YFSETQ. The ends lost 0 bases at V and 7 bases at J; junction bases unmatched: 8. The CDR3 DNA reads as TGCGCCAGCAGCTTGGTAGTGACAGGGGCGAGCGGGGAGCTGTTTTTT. Translating gives CASSLVVTGASGELFF.

This rearrangement joins TRBV7-7 to TRBJ1-4; 9 bases match TRBD1. There are 16 residues in the CDR3. Germline V gene data show CDR1 as SSHAT and CDR2 as FNYEAQ (reference sequence). V gave up 1 base and J gave up 4 bases; unmatched junction bases: 4. The CDR3 here is CASSLGQGDVNEKLFF. The CDR3 DNA is TGTGCCAGCAGCTTAGGACAGGGGGATGTTAATGAAAAACTGTTTTTT.